Listed here are 29 T cell receptor beta chains from one sample, sequenced in a study of early T cells in non-severe SARS-CoV-2 infection. TCRdb passed the 5' RACE reads through MiXCR, listing each CDR3 protein once. This table holds 70,000 or so distinct CDR3 sequences, more than 10% found once. Material for sequencing was whole blood. The receptors were gathered from an adult who was a healthcare worker with PCR-confirmed SARS-CoV-2 infection or an uninfected control (not recorded which).

This chain links TRBV28 with TRBJ1-2, with a possible D match to TRBD1 (6 bases). Germline V lookup: CDR1 MDHEN, CDR2 SYDVKM. CDR3 length: 12 amino acids. Trimming took off 5 bases at V and 7 bases at J, with 11 bases between the two ends. CDR3 amino acids: CASSGTPPGYTF. CDR3 coding DNA: TGTGCCAGCAGTGGGACACCGCCTGGCTACACCTTC.

This clonotype was detected only a few times. The rearrangement uses TRBV15 and TRBJ2-4, with 7 bases aligning to TRBD2. The germline V gene encodes CDR1 LNHNV and CDR2 YYDKDF (reference sequence). Germline trimming cut 1 base from V and 8 bases from J; bases unmatched to any gene: 11. This CDR3 comprises 16 residues. The CDR3 loop reads CATSRGGGLEVHIQYF. The CDR3 DNA is TGTGCCACCAGCAGAGGGGGAGGACTAGAGGTTCACATTCAGTACTTC.

The rearrangement links TRBV7-9 to TRBJ1-4, with a weak D call TRBD1 (6 bases). Trimming took off 0 bases at V and 8 bases at J, with 16 bases between the two ends. Germline V gene lookup returns CDR1 SEHNR and CDR2 FQNEAQ (reference sequence). The CDR3 contains 16 residues. This CDR3 is CASSLAEQGTREKLFF. The CDR3 nucleotides read TGTGCCAGCAGCTTAGCGGAACAGGGAACGCGGGAAAAACTGTTTTTT. Drawing the rest from reference TRBV7-9 and TRBJ1-4, the complete variable domain is DTGVSQNPRHKITKRGQNVTFRCDPISEHNRLYWYRQTLGQGPEFLTYFQNEAQLEKSRLLSDRFSAERPKGSFSTLEIQRTEQGDSAMYLCASSLAEQGTREKLFFGSGTQLSVL.

This clonotype was picked up a small number of times. The chain recombines TRBV20-1 with TRBJ2-3; 8 positions agree with TRBD1. Trimming at V came to 3 bases and at J to 3 bases, leaving 2 bases not matched to a gene. This CDR3 spans 13 amino acids. The germline gives CDR1 DFQATT, CDR2 SNEGSKA (reference sequence). CDR3 sequence: CSARWTGTDTQYF. The CDR3 nucleotides read TGCAGTGCTAGGTGGACAGGGACAGATACGCAGTATTTT.

This chain uses TRBV14 with TRBJ1-3; D is ambiguous. The CDR3 loop spans 15 amino acids. The germline V gene has CDR1 SGHDN and CDR2 FVKESK. Trimming removed 2 bases from V and 0 bases from J, with 8 bases in between. The chain's CDR3 is CASSQLLHSGNTIYF. As DNA, the CDR3 is TGTGCCAGCAGCCAACTCCTTCACTCTGGAAACACCATATATTTT.

This rearrangement joins TRBV6-1 to TRBJ2-1, with unresolved D. V was cut by 0 bases and J by 4 bases, with 10 bases left in between. The CDR3 totals 15 residues. Germline-derived CDR1 and CDR2 are MNHNS and SASEGT. DNA for the CDR3: TGTGCCAGCAGTGAAGCTGTCCCATTATACAATGAGCAGTTCTTC. This sequence encodes CASSEAVPLYNEQFF.

There are many counts of this clonotype. This sequence joins TRBV20-1 and TRBJ1-1, with D perhaps matching TRBD1 (6 bases). V was pared by 2 bases and J by 2 bases, with 12 bases between. The CDR3 totals 14 residues. CDR1 is DFQATT and CDR2 is SNEGSKA in the germline V gene (reference sequence). CDR3 sequence reads: CSARRQEGNTEAFF. CDR3 nucleotide sequence: TGCAGTGCTAGACGACAGGAAGGAAACACTGAAGCTTTCTTT.

This clonotype occurred many times. The genes are TRBV2 and TRBJ1-2, with 8 bases that match TRBD1. Germline-derived CDR1 and CDR2 are SNHLY and FYNNEI. This CDR3 comprises 13 residues. With 6 bases clipped from V and 7 bases from J, the junction kept 7 bases outside the gene matches. Here the CDR3 reads CASRRQGTGGYTF. The CDR3 nucleotides read TGTGCCAGCAGGAGACAGGGGACGGGTGGCTACACCTTC. The full variable domain, rest sourced from reference TRBV2 and TRBJ1-2, is EPEVTQTPSHQVTQMGQEVILRCVPISNHLYFYWYRQILGQKVEFLVSFYNNEISEKSEIFDDQFSVERPDGSNFTLKIRSTKLEDSAMYFCASRRQGTGGYTFGSGTRLTVV.

The chain recombines TRBV3-1 with TRBJ2-1; D may correspond to TRBD1 or TRBD2 (5 bases each). Germline loops: CDR1 LGHDT, CDR2 YNNKEL (reference sequence). This CDR3 is 12 amino acids long. Trimming removed 4 bases from V and 7 bases from J, with 8 bases in between. CDR3 amino acids: CASSLWGNEQFF. The CDR3 nucleotides read TGTGCCAGCAGCCTCTGGGGGAATGAGCAGTTCTTC.

The table lists this clonotype with many counts. This chain joins TRBV4-1 and TRBJ1-2; 10 bases agree with TRBD1. There are 16 residues in the CDR3. Germline V gene data show CDR1 as MGHRA and CDR2 as YSYEKL. J was trimmed by 7 bases and V by 0 bases; bases with no gene match: 8. CDR3 DNA sequence: TGCGCCAGCAGCCAAGATCCGGTAGGGACAGGGGCTGGCTACACCTTC. This gives the protein CASSQDPVGTGAGYTF.

This clonotype turned up a few times. The rearrangement links TRBV7-2 to TRBJ2-1; the match to TRBD1 covers 8 bases. Germline trimming cut 8 bases from V and 4 bases from J; bases unmatched to any gene: 7. CDR1 is SGHTA, CDR2 FQGNSA, per germline. This CDR3 region has 14 residues. The CDR3 here is CASLGTGKYNEQFF. DNA for the CDR3: TGTGCCAGCCTGGGGACAGGAAAATACAATGAGCAGTTCTTC.

CDR3 DNA: TGTGCCAGCAGCTCCAGCGGGGGGGCAACAGATACGCAGTATTTT. Its protein product is CASSSSGGATDTQYF. The chain has TRBV11-2 and TRBJ2-3, with 10 bases matching TRBD2. Germline values: CDR1 SGHAT, CDR2 FQNNGV. The V segment lost 4 bases and the J segment 3 bases; nucleotides outside the gene matches: 4. The CDR3 contains 15 residues.

The table lists this clonotype with a few counts. The J gene is TRBJ1-4, the V gene TRBV4-3, with D possibly being TRBD1 (6 bases). The germline V and J ends were trimmed by 0 bases and 4 bases, with 12 bases remaining between them. In germline, CDR1 is LGHNA, CDR2 YSLEER. The CDR3 sequence is 16 residues long. The CDR3 spells CASSQEGTRHNEKLFF. For the CDR3, the DNA is TGCGCCAGCAGCCAAGAAGGGACAAGGCATAATGAAAAACTGTTTTTT.

This clonotype was detected ten times or more. This chain's CDR3 is CAGHRDPRTGELFF. The CDR3 DNA follows: TGTGCCGGTCACCGGGACCCCCGAACCGGGGAGCTGTTTTTT. This rearrangement joins TRBV6-1 to TRBJ2-2, with D perhaps assigned TRBD1 or TRBD2 (5 bases each). The CDR3 is 14 amino acids. Germline assignment: CDR1 MNHNS and CDR2 SASEGT. Trimming took 11 bases from V and 5 from J, leaving 18 bases between them.

The table lists this clonotype with a few counts. The chain is built from TRBV19 and TRBJ2-1, with TRBD2 matching over 8 bases. The CDR3 is made up of 15 amino acids. Unmatched junction bases numbered 14, after V lost 9 bases and J lost 7 bases. Germline V gives CDR1 LNHDA, CDR2 SQIVND (reference sequence). This CDR3 reads CASGPFGGAGNEQFF. The CDR3 nucleotides read TGTGCCAGCGGGCCGTTCGGGGGGGCCGGGAATGAGCAGTTCTTC. Full variable domain (missing parts from reference TRBV19 and TRBJ2-1): DGGITQSPKYLFRKEGQNVTLSCEQNLNHDAMYWYRQDPGQGLRLIYYSQIVNDFQKGDIAEGYSVSREKKESFPLTVTSAQKNPTAFYLCASGPFGGAGNEQFFGPGTRLTVL.

This clonotype appeared once. The chain links TRBV10-3 to TRBJ2-3, with 7 bases fitting TRBD1. V was clipped by 6 bases and J by 3 bases; unmatched bases: 6. CDR1 is ENHRY and CDR2 is SYGVKD in the germline V gene. The CDR3 length is 14 residues. CDR3 sequence: CAIRYGTATDTQYF. In DNA, the CDR3 is TGTGCCATCAGGTACGGGACAGCAACAGATACGCAGTATTTT.

The chain couples TRBV3-1 to TRBJ1-1; D ambiguous. Germline CDR1 and CDR2: LGHDT and YNNKEL (reference sequence). V lost 1 base to trimming and J lost 0 bases, with 12 bases between them. The CDR3 contains 16 residues. The CDR3 spells CASSQAQWQMNTEAFF. CDR3 sequence (DNA): TGTGCCAGCAGCCAAGCCCAGTGGCAGATGAACACTGAAGCTTTCTTT.

This chain uses TRBV6-2 or TRBV6-3 with TRBJ1-5; the D gene is possibly TRBD1 (6 bases). The CDR3 contains 13 residues. The V end was cut by 7 bases, the J end by 3 bases, with 10 bases between. Germline CDR1 is MNHEY and CDR2 is SVGEGT. The CDR3 loop is CASKRGPNQPQHF. The CDR3 DNA is TGTGCCAGCAAGCGGGGGCCCAATCAGCCCCAGCATTTT.

The chain links TRBV27 to TRBJ2-7; unclear D gene. Trimming took off 9 bases at V and 3 bases at J, with 9 bases between the two ends. The CDR3 runs to 11 residues. Germline values: CDR1 MNHEY, CDR2 SMNVEV (reference sequence). CDR3 region: CASRHYYEQYF. The CDR3 coding sequence is TGTGCCAGTAGACACTACTACGAGCAGTACTTC.

This clonotype was counted at least ten times. This chain uses TRBV10-3 with TRBJ1-5; a possible D gene is TRBD1 (5 bases). V shed 10 bases and J shed 5 bases, with 15 bases lying between them. Per the germline V gene, CDR1 is ENHRY and CDR2 is SYGVKD. The CDR3 runs 13 residues. CDR3 protein: CATQEPGDQPQHF. CDR3 DNA sequence: TGTGCCACCCAAGAACCGGGGGATCAGCCCCAGCATTTT.

At least ten counts were recorded for this clonotype. This chain connects TRBV2 to TRBJ1-1; D is unresolved. The CDR3 is made up of 13 amino acids. Germline V gene sequence: CDR1 SNHLY, CDR2 FYNNEI. Trimming took off 8 bases at V and 1 base at J, with 11 bases between the two ends. This CDR3 reads CASETNRNTEAFF. DNA for the CDR3: TGTGCCAGCGAAACAAACAGGAACACTGAAGCTTTCTTT.

This clonotype was detected ten times or more. The rearrangement uses TRBV12-3 or TRBV12-4 and TRBJ2-2; no clear D. V was trimmed by 5 bases and J by 2 bases, leaving 0 bases between them. The CDR3 consists of 11 residues. CDR3 DNA: TGTGCCAGCAGTAACACCGGGGAGCTGTTTTTT. This gives the protein CASSNTGELFF.

This clonotype was seen only a few times. The rearrangement joins TRBV12-3 or TRBV12-4 to TRBJ1-2; D not certain. Trimming cost V 1 base and J 7 bases, with 10 bases left between them. The CDR3 length is 13 residues. CDR3 sequence: CASSLVVGRGYTF. CDR3 bases: TGTGCCAGCAGTTTAGTTGTCGGGCGTGGCTACACCTTC.

The chain is built from TRBV3-1 and TRBJ1-3; no reliable D call. V gave up 3 bases and J gave up 0 bases, with 9 bases separating them. The germline gives CDR1 LGHDT, CDR2 YNNKEL (reference sequence). The CDR3 is made up of 15 amino acids. CDR3 sequence reads: CASSQVQTSGNTIYF. The CDR3 DNA sequence: TGTGCCAGCAGCCAGGTACAGACCTCTGGAAACACCATATATTTT.

This clonotype was seen at least ten times. J is TRBJ2-1 and V is TRBV11-2; D perhaps matches TRBD1 (5 bases). The germline V gene has CDR1 SGHAT and CDR2 FQNNGV. Trimming left V 5 bases short and J 7 bases short, with 12 bases between. The CDR3 totals 13 residues. CDR3 amino acids: CASSLHRSNEQFF. Written as DNA, the CDR3 is TGTGCCAGCAGCCTTCACAGGTCTAATGAGCAGTTCTTC.

This clonotype occurred many times. The chain couples TRBV3-1 to TRBJ1-4; D is unclear. CDR3 length equals 14 residues. Germline values: CDR1 LGHDT, CDR2 YNNKEL (reference sequence). Trimming pared 0 bases from V and 7 bases from J, leaving 9 bases between. CDR3 in amino acids: CASSQEGITEKLFF. CDR3 bases: TGTGCCAGCAGCCAAGAGGGAATCACTGAAAAACTGTTTTTT.

The chain carries TRBV3-1 and TRBJ2-7; no definite D call. In germline, CDR1 is LGHDT, CDR2 YNNKEL (reference sequence). This CDR3 region has 14 residues. The V end was cut by 0 bases, the J end by 3 bases, with 9 bases between. The CDR3 bases are TGTGCCAGCAGCCAAGAAATCGCTCGCTACGAGCAGTACTTC. Its protein is CASSQEIARYEQYF.

This clonotype occurred a few times. At one end, the junction sequence differs from germline, possibly due to a read error. J is TRBJ1-2 and V is TRBV3-1; D unclear. CDR1 and CDR2 (germline): LGHDT, YNNKEL (reference sequence). The CDR3 has 15 residues. This CDR3 reads CASNQDPRWGYGYTF. DNA for the CDR3: TGTGCCAGCAACCAAGACCCCAGGTGGGGCTATGGCTACACCTTC.

This clonotype turned up a few times. Here the CDR3 reads CASSLGQGNYEQYF. As DNA, the CDR3 is TGTGCCAGCAGCTTAGGACAGGGAAACTACGAGCAGTACTTC. This chain joins TRBV7-2 and TRBJ2-7; 7 positions agree with TRBD1. Looked up from germline, CDR1 is SGHTA and CDR2 is FQGNSA. This CDR3 is built from 14 residues. V shed 1 base and J 3 bases; nucleotides not matched to a gene: 3.